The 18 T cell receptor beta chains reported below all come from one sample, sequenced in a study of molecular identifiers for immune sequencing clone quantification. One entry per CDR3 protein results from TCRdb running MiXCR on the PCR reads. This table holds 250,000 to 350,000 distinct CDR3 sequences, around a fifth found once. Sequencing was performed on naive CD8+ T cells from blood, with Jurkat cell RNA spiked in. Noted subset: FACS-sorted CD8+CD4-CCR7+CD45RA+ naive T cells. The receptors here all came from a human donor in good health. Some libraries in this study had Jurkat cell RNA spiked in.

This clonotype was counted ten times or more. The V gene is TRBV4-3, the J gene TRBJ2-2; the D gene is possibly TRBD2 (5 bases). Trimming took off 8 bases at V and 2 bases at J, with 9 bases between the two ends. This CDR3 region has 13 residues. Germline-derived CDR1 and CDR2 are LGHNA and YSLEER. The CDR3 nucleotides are TGCGCCAGCCGAGGGCTAAACACCGGGGAGCTGTTTTTT. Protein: CASRGLNTGELFF.

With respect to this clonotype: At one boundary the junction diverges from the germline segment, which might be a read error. This CDR3 reads CAGSLGSRGEEKLFF. The DNA of the CDR3 is TGTGCCGGCAGCTTGGGATCGAGGGGAGAGGAAAAACTGTTTTTT. The J gene is TRBJ1-4, the V gene TRBV7-9, with TRBD1 as a possible D gene (5 bases). CDR3 length: 15 amino acids. In germline, CDR1 is SEHNR, CDR2 FQNEAQ (reference sequence).

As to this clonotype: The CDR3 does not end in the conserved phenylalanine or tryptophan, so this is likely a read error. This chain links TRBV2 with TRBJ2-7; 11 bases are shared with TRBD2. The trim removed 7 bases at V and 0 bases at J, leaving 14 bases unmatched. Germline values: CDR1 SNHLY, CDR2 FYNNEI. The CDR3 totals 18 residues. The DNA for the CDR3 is TGTGCCAGCACCGGGGGACTAGCGGAGCGGGGGAACTCCTACGAGCAGTACCTC. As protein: CASTGGLAERGNSYEQYL.

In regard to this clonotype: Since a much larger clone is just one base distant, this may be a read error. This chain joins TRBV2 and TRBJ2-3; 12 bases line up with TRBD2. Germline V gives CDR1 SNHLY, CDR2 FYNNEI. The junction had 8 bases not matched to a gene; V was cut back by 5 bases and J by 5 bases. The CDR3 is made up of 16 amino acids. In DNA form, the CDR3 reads TGTGCCAGCAGTAATGGACTAGCGGGGACAATAGATACGCAGTATTTT. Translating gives CASSNGLAGTIDTQYF.

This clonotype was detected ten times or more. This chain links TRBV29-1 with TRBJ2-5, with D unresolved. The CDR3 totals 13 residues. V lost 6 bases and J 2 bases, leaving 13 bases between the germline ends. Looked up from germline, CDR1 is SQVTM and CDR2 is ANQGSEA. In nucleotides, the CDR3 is TGCAGCGTCCTTTTGCAGGAGCAAGAGACCCAGTACTTC. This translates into CSVLLQEQETQYF. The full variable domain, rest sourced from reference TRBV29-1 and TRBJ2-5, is SAVISQKPSRDICQRGTSLTIQCQVDSQVTMMFWYRQQPGQSLTLIATANQGSEATYESGFVIDKFPISRPNLTFSTLTVSNMSPEDSSIYLCSVLLQEQETQYFGPGTRLLVL.

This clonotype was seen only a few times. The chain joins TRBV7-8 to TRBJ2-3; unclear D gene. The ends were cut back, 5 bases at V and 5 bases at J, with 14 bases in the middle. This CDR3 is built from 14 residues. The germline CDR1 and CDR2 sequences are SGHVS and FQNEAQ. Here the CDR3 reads CASSPAPVGDTQYF. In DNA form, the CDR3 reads TGTGCCAGCAGCCCGGCGCCCGTTGGAGATACGCAGTATTTT.

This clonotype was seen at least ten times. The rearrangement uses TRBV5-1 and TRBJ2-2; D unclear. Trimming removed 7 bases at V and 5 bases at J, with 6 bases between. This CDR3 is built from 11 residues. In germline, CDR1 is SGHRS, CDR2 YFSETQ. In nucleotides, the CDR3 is TGCGCCAGCGCCGCGACCGGGGAGCTGTTTTTT. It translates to CASAATGELFF.

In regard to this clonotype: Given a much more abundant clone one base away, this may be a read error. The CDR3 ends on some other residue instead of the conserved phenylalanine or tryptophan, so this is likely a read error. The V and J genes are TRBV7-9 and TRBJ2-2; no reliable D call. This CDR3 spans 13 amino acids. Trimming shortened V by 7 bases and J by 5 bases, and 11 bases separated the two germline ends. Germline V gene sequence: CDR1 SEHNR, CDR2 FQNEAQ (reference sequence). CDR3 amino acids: CASTPLVTGELFS. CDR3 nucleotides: TGTGCCAGCACCCCTCTAGTGACCGGGGAGCTGTTTTCT.

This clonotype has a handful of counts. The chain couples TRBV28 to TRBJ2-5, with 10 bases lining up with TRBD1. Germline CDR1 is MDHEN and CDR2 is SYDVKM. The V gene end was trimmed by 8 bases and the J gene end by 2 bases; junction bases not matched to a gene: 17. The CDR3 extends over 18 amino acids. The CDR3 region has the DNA TGTGCCAGCCCCAAGGTCTCTCCGGGACAGGGGAGGCAAGAGACCCAGTACTTC. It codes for CASPKVSPGQGRQETQYF.

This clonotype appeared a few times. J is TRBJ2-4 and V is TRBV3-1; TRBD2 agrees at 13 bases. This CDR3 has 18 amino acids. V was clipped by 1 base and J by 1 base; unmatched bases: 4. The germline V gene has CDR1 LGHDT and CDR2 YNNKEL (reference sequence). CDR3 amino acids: CASSQGTSGSGAKNIQYF. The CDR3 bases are TGTGCCAGCAGCCAAGGGACTAGCGGGAGTGGCGCCAAAAACATTCAGTACTTC.

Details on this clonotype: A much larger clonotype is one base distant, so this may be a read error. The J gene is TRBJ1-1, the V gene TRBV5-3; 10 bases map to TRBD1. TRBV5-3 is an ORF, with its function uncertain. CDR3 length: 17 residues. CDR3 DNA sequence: TGTGCCAGCAGCTTTAGGGACAGGGGCCTCATGAACACTGAAGCTTCCTTT. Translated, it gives CASSFRDRGLMNTEASF.

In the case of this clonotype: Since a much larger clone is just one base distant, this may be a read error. In DNA form, the CDR3 reads TGCGGCGTTGAGCGGGGATTGAACACTGAAGCTTTCTTT. Protein sequence: CGVERGLNTEAFF. The chain is built from TRBV29-1 and TRBJ1-1; D is ambiguous. The CDR3 is 13 amino acids. Germline V CDR1 and CDR2: SQVTM, ANQGSEA.

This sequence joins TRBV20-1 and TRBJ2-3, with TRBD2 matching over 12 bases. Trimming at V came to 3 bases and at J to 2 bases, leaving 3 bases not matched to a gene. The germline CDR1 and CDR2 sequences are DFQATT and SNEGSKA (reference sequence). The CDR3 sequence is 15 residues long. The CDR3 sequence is CSASLAGGNTDTQYF. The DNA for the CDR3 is TGCAGTGCTAGTCTAGCGGGGGGGAACACAGATACGCAGTATTTT.

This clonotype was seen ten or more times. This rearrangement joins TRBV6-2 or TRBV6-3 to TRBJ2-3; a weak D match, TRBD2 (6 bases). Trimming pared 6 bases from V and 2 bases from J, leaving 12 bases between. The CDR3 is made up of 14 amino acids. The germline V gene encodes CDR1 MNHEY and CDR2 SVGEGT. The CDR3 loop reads CASRSRTITDTQYF. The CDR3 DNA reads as TGTGCCAGCAGATCCCGGACTATCACAGATACGCAGTATTTT.

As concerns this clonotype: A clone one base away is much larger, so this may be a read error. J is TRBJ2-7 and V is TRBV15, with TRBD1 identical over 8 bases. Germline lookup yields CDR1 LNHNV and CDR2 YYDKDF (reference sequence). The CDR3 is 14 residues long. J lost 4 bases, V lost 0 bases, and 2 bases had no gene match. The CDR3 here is CATSRDWTGYEQYF. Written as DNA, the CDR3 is TGTGCCACCAGCAGAGATTGGACAGGGTACGAGCAGTACTTC.

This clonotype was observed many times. CDR3 protein: CASSYGGTSNQPQHF. CDR3 coding DNA: TGTGCCAGCAGTTACGGGGGAACGAGCAATCAGCCCCAGCATTTT. This chain uses TRBV6-2 or TRBV6-3 with TRBJ1-5; D is possibly TRBD1 (5 bases). This CDR3 is 15 amino acids long. The V gene's germline CDR1 is MNHEY and CDR2 SVGEGT. V lost 2 bases and J lost 1, with 9 bases in between.

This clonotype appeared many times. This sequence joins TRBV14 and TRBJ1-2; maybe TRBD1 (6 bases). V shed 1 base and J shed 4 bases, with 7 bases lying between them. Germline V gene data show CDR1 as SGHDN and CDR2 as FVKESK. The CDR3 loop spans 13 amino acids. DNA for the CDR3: TGTGCCAGCAGCCAAGGGACAGCCTATGGCTACACCTTC. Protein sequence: CASSQGTAYGYTF. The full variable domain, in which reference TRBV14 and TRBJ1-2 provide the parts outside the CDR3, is EAGVTQFPSHSVIEKGQTVTLRCDPISGHDNLYWYRRVMGKEIKFLLHFVKESKQDESGMPNNRFLAERTGGTYSTLKVQPAELEDSGVYFCASSQGTAYGYTFGSGTRLTVV.

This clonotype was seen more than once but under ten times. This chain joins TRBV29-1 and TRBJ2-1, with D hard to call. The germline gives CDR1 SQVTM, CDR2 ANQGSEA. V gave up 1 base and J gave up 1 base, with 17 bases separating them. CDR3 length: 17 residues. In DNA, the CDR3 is TGCAGCGTTGAAGGATACGGCGGCGAGTCTTCCTACAATGAGCAGTTCTTC. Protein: CSVEGYGGESSYNEQFF.